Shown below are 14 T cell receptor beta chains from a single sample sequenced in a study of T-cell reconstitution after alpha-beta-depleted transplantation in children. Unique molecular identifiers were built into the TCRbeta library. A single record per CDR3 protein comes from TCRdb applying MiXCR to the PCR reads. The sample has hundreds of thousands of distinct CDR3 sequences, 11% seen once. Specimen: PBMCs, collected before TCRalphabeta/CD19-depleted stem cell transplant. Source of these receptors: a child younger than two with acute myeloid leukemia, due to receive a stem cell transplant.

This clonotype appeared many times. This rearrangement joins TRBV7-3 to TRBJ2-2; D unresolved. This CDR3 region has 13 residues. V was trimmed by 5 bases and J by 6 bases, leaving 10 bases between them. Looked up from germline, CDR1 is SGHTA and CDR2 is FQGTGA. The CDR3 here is CASSPGPSGELFF. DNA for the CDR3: TGTGCCAGCAGCCCCGGACCCTCCGGGGAGCTGTTTTTT. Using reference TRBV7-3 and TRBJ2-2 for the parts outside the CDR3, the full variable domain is GAGVSQTPSNKVTEKGKYVELRCDPISGHTALYWYRQSLGQGPEFLIYFQGTGAADDSGLPNDRFFAVRPEGSVSTLKIQRTERGDSAVYLCASSPGPSGELFFGEGSRLTVL.

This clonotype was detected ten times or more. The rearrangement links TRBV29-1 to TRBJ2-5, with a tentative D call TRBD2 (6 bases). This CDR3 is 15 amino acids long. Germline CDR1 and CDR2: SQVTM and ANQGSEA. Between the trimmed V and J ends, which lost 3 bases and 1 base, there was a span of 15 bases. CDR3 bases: TGCAGCGTTGAGGACGGGAGTCTGCTCCAAGAGACCCAGTACTTC. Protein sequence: CSVEDGSLLQETQYF. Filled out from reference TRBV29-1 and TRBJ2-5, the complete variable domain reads SAVISQKPSRDICQRGTSLTIQCQVDSQVTMMFWYRQQPGQSLTLIATANQGSEATYESGFVIDKFPISRPNLTFSTLTVSNMSPEDSSIYLCSVEDGSLLQETQYFGPGTRLLVL.

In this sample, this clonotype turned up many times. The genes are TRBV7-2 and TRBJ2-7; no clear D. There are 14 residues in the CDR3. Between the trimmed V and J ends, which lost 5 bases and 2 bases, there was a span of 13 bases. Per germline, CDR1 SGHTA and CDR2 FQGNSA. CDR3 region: CASSLGPDTYEQYF. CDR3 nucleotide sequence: TGTGCCAGCAGCCTCGGACCCGACACCTACGAGCAGTACTTC.

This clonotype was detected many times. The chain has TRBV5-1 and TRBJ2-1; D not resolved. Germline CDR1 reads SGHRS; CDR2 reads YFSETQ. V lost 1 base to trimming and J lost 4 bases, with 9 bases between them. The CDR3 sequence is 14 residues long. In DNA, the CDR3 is TGCGCCAGCAGCTTGCAGGACGCTTACAATGAGCAGTTCTTC. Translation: CASSLQDAYNEQFF.

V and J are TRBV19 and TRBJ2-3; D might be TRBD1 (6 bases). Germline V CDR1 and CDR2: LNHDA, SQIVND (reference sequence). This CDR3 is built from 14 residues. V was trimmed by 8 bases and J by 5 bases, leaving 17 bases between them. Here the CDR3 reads CASQSRGFGDTQYF. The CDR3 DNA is TGTGCCAGTCAAAGCAGGGGATTTGGAGATACGCAGTATTTT.

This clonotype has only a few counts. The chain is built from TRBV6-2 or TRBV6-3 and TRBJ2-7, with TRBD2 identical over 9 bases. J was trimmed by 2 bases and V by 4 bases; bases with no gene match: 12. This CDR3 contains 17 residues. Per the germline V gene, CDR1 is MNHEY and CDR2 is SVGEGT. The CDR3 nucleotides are TGTGCCAGCAGTTTATCCCTCACGGGACTAGCCGCCTACGAGCAGTACTTC. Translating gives CASSLSLTGLAAYEQYF.

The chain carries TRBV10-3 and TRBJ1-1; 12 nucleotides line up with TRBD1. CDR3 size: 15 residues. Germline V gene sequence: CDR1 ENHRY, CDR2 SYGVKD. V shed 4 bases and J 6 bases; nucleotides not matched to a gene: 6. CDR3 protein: CAISAPGTGGPEAFF. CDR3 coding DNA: TGTGCCATCAGTGCTCCCGGGACAGGGGGCCCTGAAGCTTTCTTT.

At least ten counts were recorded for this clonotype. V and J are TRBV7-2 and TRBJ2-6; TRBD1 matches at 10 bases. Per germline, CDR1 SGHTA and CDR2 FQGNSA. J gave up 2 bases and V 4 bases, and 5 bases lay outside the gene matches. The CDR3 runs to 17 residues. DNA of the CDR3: TGTGCCAGCAGCTCCCGACAGGGGGCGCCTGGGGCCAACGTCCTGACTTTC. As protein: CASSSRQGAPGANVLTF.

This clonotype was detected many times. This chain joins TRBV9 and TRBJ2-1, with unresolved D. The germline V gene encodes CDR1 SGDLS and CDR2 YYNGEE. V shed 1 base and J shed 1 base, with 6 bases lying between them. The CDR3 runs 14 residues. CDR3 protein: CASSVTWSYNEQFF. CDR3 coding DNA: TGTGCCAGCAGCGTAACGTGGTCCTACAATGAGCAGTTCTTC.

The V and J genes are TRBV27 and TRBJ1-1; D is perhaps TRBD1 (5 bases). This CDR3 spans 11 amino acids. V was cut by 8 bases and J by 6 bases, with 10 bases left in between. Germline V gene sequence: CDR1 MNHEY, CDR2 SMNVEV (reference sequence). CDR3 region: CASRGRAEAFF. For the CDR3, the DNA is TGTGCCAGCCGGGGGAGGGCTGAAGCTTTCTTT.

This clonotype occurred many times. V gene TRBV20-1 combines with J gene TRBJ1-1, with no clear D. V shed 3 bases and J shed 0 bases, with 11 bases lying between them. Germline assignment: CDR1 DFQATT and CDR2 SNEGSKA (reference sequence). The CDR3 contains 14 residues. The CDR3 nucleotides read TGCAGTGCTAGCGGTAGGCTATTGAACACTGAAGCTTTCTTT. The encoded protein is CSASGRLLNTEAFF.

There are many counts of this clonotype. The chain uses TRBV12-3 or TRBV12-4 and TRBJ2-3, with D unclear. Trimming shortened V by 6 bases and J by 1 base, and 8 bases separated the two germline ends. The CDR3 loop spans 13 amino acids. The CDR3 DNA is TGTGCCAGCAGCTCCCGGGGCACAGATACGCAGTATTTT. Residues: CASSSRGTDTQYF.

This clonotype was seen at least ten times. The CDR3 DNA is TGTGCCATCAGTGACCTGGGGCAAGAGACCCAGTACTTC. This translates into CAISDLGQETQYF. The chain employs TRBV10-3 and TRBJ2-5; D remains unclear. The V end lost 3 bases, the J end lost 2 bases, and 7 bases lay between the germline ends. This CDR3 has 13 amino acids. Germline values: CDR1 ENHRY, CDR2 SYGVKD.

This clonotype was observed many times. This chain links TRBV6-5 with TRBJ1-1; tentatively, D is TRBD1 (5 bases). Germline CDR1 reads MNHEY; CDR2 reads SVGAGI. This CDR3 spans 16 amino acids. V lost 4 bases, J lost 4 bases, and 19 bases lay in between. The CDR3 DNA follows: TGTGCCAGCAGTTGGGGAGGGGCCGGGATGGGCACTGAAGCTTTCTTT. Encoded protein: CASSWGGAGMGTEAFF.